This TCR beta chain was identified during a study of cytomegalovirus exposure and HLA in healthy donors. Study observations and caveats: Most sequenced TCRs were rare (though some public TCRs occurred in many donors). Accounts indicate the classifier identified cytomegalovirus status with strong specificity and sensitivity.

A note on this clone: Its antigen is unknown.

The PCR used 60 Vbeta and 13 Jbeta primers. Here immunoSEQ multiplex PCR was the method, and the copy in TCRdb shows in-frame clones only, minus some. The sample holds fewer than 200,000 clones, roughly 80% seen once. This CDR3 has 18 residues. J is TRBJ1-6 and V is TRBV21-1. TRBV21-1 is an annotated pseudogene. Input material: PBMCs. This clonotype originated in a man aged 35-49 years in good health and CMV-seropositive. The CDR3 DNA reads TGTGCCAGCAGCAAAGCGCTGGGACTGTCCTCCTATAATTCACCCCTCCACTTT. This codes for CASSKALGLSSYNSPLHF.